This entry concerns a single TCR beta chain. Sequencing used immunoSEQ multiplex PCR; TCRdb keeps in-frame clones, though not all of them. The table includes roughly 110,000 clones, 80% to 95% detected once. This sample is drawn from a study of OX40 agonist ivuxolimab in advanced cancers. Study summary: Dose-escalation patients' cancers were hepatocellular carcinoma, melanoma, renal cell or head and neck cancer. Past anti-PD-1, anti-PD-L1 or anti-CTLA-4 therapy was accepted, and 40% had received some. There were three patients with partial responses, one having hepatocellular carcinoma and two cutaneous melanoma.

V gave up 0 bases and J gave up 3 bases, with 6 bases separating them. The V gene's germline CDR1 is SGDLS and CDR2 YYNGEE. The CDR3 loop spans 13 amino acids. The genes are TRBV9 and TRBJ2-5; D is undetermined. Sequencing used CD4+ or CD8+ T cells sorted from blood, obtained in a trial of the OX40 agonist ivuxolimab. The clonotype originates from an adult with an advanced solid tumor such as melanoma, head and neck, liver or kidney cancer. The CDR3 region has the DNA TGTGCCAGCAGCGTAGTCCCAGAAGAGACCCAGTACTTC. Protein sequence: CASSVVPEETQYF.